Following are 16 T cell receptor beta chains from one sample sequenced in a study of cytomegalovirus exposure and HLA in healthy donors. It was with 60 Vbeta and 13 Jbeta primers that the PCR ran. Method: immunoSEQ multiplex PCR; TCRdb's copy keeps in-frame clones and lacks some. The table has over 150,000 clones, approximately 80% seen once. The material sequenced was PBMCs. All receptors come from a boy younger than 10 in good health and CMV-seronegative.

This clone was detected a few times. V is TRBV4-2 and J is TRBJ2-3; TRBD2 matches 8 bases. Trimming cost V 4 bases and J 2 bases; bases outside gene matches: 14. The CDR3 loop spans 18 amino acids. CDR1 and CDR2 (germline): LGHNA, YNFKEQ. CDR3 sequence reads: CASSPEGGAGGYTDTQYF. The CDR3 bases are TGTGCCAGCAGCCCCGAAGGGGGGGCGGGGGGCTACACAGATACGCAGTATTTT.

The chain links TRBV11-2 to TRBJ2-3; 8 nucleotides match TRBD2. The germline V gene has CDR1 SGHAT and CDR2 FQNNGV. The V gene end was trimmed by 3 bases and the J gene end by 6 bases; junction bases not matched to a gene: 5. The CDR3 has 14 residues. CDR3 region: CASSFSGGGDTQYF. The CDR3 DNA reads as TGTGCCAGCAGCTTTTCCGGGGGGGGCGATACGCAGTATTTT.

The chain combines TRBV9 with TRBJ2-2, with 9 positions matching TRBD1. The J segment lost 0 bases and the V segment lost 4 bases, leaving 4 bases of the junction unmatched. This CDR3 is 16 amino acids long. Looked up from germline, CDR1 is SGDLS and CDR2 is YYNGEE. The CDR3 is CASSSRDRANTGELFF. The CDR3 region has the DNA TGTGCCAGCAGCAGCCGGGACAGGGCGAACACCGGGGAGCTGTTTTTT.

This chain uses TRBV11-3 with TRBJ2-3; a weak D match, TRBD1 (6 bases). The CDR3 spans 15 residues. Germline CDR1 is SGHNT and CDR2 is YENEEA. V lost 5 bases and J lost 1, with 13 bases in between. CDR3 region: CASSQQGHRTDTQYF. The CDR3 DNA sequence: TGTGCCAGCAGCCAACAGGGCCACCGCACAGATACGCAGTATTTT.

This chain connects TRBV6-1 to TRBJ2-5; D is perhaps TRBD2 (5 bases). Germline CDR1 and CDR2: MNHNS and SASEGT. This CDR3 is 14 amino acids long. V lost 6 bases and J lost 0, with 11 bases in between. CDR3 in amino acids: CASSQDLNQETQYF. Here the CDR3 DNA reads TGTGCCAGCAGCCAGGACTTAAACCAAGAGACCCAGTACTTC.

V usage is TRBV27 and J usage is TRBJ2-5; weak D call: TRBD1 (5 bases). Trimming shortened V by 6 bases and J by 4 bases, and 21 bases separated the two germline ends. Germline V gene lookup returns CDR1 MNHEY and CDR2 SMNVEV (reference sequence). The CDR3 is made up of 16 amino acids. CDR3 sequence (DNA): TGTGCCAGCAGCCGGGTGGGCAGGGTGGCGCGAGAGACCCAGTACTTC. Translating it yields CASSRVGRVARETQYF.

The chain uses TRBV4-3 and TRBJ2-5; 8 nucleotides match TRBD2. Germline V CDR1 and CDR2: LGHNA, YSLEER. The CDR3 loop spans 14 amino acids. Trimming at V came to 4 bases and at J to 4 bases, leaving 5 bases not matched to a gene. For the CDR3, the DNA is TGCGCCAGCAGCCGGGGACTAGTAGGAGAGACCCAGTACTTC. It codes for CASSRGLVGETQYF.

This chain uses TRBV5-1 with TRBJ2-1; TRBD2 agrees at 10 bases. This CDR3 has 14 amino acids. The germline V gene encodes CDR1 SGHRS and CDR2 YFSETQ. J was trimmed by 5 bases and V by 4 bases; bases with no gene match: 3. CDR3 sequence: CASSHGTSDNEQFF. DNA for the CDR3: TGCGCCAGCAGCCACGGGACTAGCGACAATGAGCAGTTCTTC.

Here the CDR3 reads CASSLGGLAGGPPPGELFF. For the CDR3, the DNA is TGTGCCAGCAGCTTAGGGGGACTAGCGGGGGGGCCCCCCCCCGGGGAGCTGTTTTTT. V gene TRBV7-2 combines with J gene TRBJ2-2, with 16 positions matching TRBD2. CDR3 length: 19 amino acids. V lost 1 base, J lost 6 bases, and 8 bases stayed unmatched. Germline-derived CDR1 and CDR2 are SGHTA and FQGNSA.

This clone was seen only a few times. The same CDR3 arises from other DNA sequences in this sample as well. J is TRBJ1-1 and V is TRBV2; D is unresolved. Germline V gene data show CDR1 as SNHLY and CDR2 as FYNNEI. V lost 0 bases to trimming and J lost 1 base, with 3 bases between them. The CDR3 has 13 residues. The CDR3 sequence is CASSEARNTEAFF. The CDR3 DNA follows: TGTGCCAGCAGTGAAGCTAGGAACACTGAAGCTTTCTTT.

This clone was found once. The rearrangement joins TRBV6-5 to TRBJ1-1; no clear D gene. The V end lost 5 bases, the J end lost 4 bases, and 11 bases lay between the germline ends. Per the germline V gene, CDR1 is MNHEY and CDR2 is SVGAGI. CDR3 size: 13 residues. This chain's CDR3 is CASSEAGSTEAFF. CDR3 sequence (DNA): TGTGCCAGCAGTGAAGCCGGGAGCACTGAAGCTTTCTTT.

The CDR3 bases are TGTGCCAGCAGCCCACCTGGCCCCTATAATTCACCCCTCCACTTT. Amino acid sequence: CASSPPGPYNSPLHF. This rearrangement joins TRBV7-9 to TRBJ1-6, with D hard to call. CDR3 length: 15 amino acids. Per the germline V gene, CDR1 is SEHNR and CDR2 is FQNEAQ (reference sequence). The V end was cut by 5 bases, the J end by 2 bases, with 10 bases between. Based on the CDR3 plus reference TRBV7-9 and TRBJ1-6, the full variable domain is DTGVSQNPRHKITKRGQNVTFRCDPISEHNRLYWYRQTLGQGPEFLTYFQNEAQLEKSRLLSDRFSAERPKGSFSTLEIQRTEQGDSAMYLCASSPPGPYNSPLHFGNGTRLTVT.

The chain combines TRBV19 with TRBJ1-6; the match to TRBD1 covers 8 bases. This CDR3 contains 13 residues. V lost 6 bases, J lost 9 bases, and 4 bases stayed unmatched. The germline gives CDR1 LNHDA, CDR2 SQIVND (reference sequence). DNA of the CDR3: TGTGCCAGTAGCGACAGGGGCGGTTCACCCCTCCACTTT. Its protein is CASSDRGGSPLHF. Filled out from reference TRBV19 and TRBJ1-6, the complete variable domain reads DGGITQSPKYLFRKEGQNVTLSCEQNLNHDAMYWYRQDPGQGLRLIYYSQIVNDFQKGDIAEGYSVSREKKESFPLTVTSAQKNPTAFYLCASSDRGGSPLHFGNGTRLTVT.

The V gene is TRBV27, the J gene TRBJ2-5; 9 nucleotides match TRBD1. Germline assignment: CDR1 MNHEY and CDR2 SMNVEV (reference sequence). The CDR3 totals 17 residues. V lost 5 bases, J lost 3 bases, and 13 bases stayed unmatched. The CDR3 loop is CASSPGQGKSRKETQYF. CDR3 bases: TGTGCCAGCAGTCCAGGACAGGGGAAATCCCGGAAAGAGACCCAGTACTTC.

The V gene is TRBV7-2, the J gene TRBJ2-1, with 11 bases lining up with TRBD2. V shed 5 bases, J shed 2 bases, and the junction held 2 bases outside the gene matches. The CDR3 is 15 residues long. Germline V gene sequence: CDR1 SGHTA, CDR2 FQGNSA. The DNA of the CDR3 is TGTGCCAGCAGCCCTAGCGGGGGGACCTACAATGAGCAGTTCTTC. This gives the protein CASSPSGGTYNEQFF. Based on the CDR3 plus reference TRBV7-2 and TRBJ2-1, the full variable domain is GAGVSQSPSNKVTEKGKDVELRCDPISGHTALYWYRQSLGQGLEFLIYFQGNSAPDKSGLPSDRFSAERTGGSVSTLTIQRTQQEDSAVYLCASSPSGGTYNEQFFGPGTRLTVL.

The chain employs TRBV6-1 and TRBJ2-5, with 9 bases that match TRBD2. This CDR3 contains 18 residues. V lost 1 base and J lost 3; bases outside the gene matches: 12. Germline V gene sequence: CDR1 MNHNS, CDR2 SASEGT. CDR3 DNA: TGTGCCAGCAGTGAAGGGTCTATGCGGCTAGCGGGGAAAGAGACCCAGTACTTC. Translation gives CASSEGSMRLAGKETQYF.